Reported below is one T cell receptor (beta chain). The V gene's germline CDR1 is DFQATT and CDR2 SNEGSKA (reference sequence). This CDR3 is 11 amino acids long. Trimming removed 6 bases at V and 5 bases at J, with 10 bases between. Primers used in a second PCR of roughly 7 to 11 cycles were a sample-barcoded 5' primer and a J-beta primer mix. Per-sample output comprised a minimum of 2.5 million paired-end reads containing CDR3. MiXCR, applied by TCRdb to the 5' RACE reads, yields one record per CDR3 protein. The sample has about 640,000 distinct CDR3 sequences; roughly 50% are singletons. Donors each provided 8 to 10 milliliters of peripheral blood. This sample was included in a study of blood T cells in healthy people across ages.

Sequenced: blood. The source is a man aged 55 to 70 in good health. V is TRBV20-1 and J is TRBJ1-1; D is possibly TRBD1 (5 bases). This chain's CDR3 is CSAARETEAFF. The CDR3 coding sequence is TGCAGTGCGGCCAGGGAGACTGAAGCTTTCTTT.